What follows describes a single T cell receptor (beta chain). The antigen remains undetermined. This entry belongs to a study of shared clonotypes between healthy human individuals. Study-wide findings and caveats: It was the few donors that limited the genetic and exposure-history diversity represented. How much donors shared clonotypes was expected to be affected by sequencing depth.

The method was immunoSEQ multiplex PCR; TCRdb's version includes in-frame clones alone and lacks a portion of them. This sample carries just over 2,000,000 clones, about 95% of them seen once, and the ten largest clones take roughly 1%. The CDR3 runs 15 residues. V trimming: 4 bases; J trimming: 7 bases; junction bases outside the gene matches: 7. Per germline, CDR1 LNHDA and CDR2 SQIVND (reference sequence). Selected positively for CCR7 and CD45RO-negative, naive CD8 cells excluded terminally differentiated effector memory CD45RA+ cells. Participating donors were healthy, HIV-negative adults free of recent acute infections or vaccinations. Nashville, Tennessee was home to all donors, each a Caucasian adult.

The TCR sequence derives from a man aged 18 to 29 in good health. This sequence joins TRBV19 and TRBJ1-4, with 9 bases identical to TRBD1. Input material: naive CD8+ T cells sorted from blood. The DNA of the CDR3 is TGTGCCAGTAGTACCTGGACAGGGGAAATTGAAAAACTGTTTTTT. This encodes CASSTWTGEIEKLFF.